A selection of T cell receptor beta chains follows, all from one sample in a study of blood T cell repertoires in COVID-19. Profiled with immunoSEQ multiplex PCR; TCRdb holds only in-frame clones, not every one. In the table there are some 140,000 clones, 65% to 80% of which are singletons. What was sequenced was peripheral blood. The receptors shown here come from an elderly man with acute or convalescent COVID-19. The CDR3 runs from the conserved cysteine through the conserved F or W. Fields, in order: J gene, V gene, clone size, D gene, CDR3 protein, CDR3 DNA. D genes are given only for firm matches. Expanded clones get a size class; other rows say once, few or many, or leave the size out.

TRBJ1-2,TRBV9,-,TRBD1,CASSRTGNPGIVNYGYTF,TGTGCCAGCAGCCGGACAGGCAACCCTGGAATAGTGAACTATGGCTACACCTTC
TRBJ2-7,TRBV7-8,-,TRBD2,CASSPGGPYEQYF,TGTGCCAGCAGCCCGGGGGGTCCCTACGAGCAGTACTTC
TRBJ2-1,TRBV28,-,TRBD2,CASTRGGASYNEQFF,TGTGCCAGCACACGCGGGGGGGCCTCCTACAATGAGCAGTTCTTC
TRBJ2-1,TRBV2,-,TRBD2,CASSAAGLAGDNEQFF,TGTGCCAGCAGTGCCGCCGGACTAGCGGGGGACAATGAGCAGTTCTTC
TRBJ2-7,TRBV6-5,once,TRBD1,CASSSGQGYEQYF,TGTGCCAGCAGTAGCGGACAGGGTTACGAGCAGTACTTC
TRBJ2-1,TRBV2,-,TRBD2,CASNGERGLNEQFF,TGTGCCAGCAACGGGGAGCGGGGGCTTAATGAGCAGTTCTTC
TRBJ2-2,TRBV11-2,-,-,CASSLVVTGGELFF,TGTGCCAGCAGCTTAGTCGTCACCGGTGGGGAGCTGTTTTTT
TRBJ1-5,TRBV4-3,-,-,CASSLGAGGRQPQHF,TGCGCCAGCAGCCTGGGGGCGGGGGGACGTCAGCCCCAGCATTTT
TRBJ2-1,TRBV20-1,-,-,CSASLGITQDNEQFF,TGCAGTGCTAGTCTAGGCATTACACAGGACAATGAGCAGTTCTTC
TRBJ1-2,TRBV19,-,-,CASSIALWAPGRYGYTF,TGTGCCAGTAGTATAGCTTTGTGGGCTCCAGGGCGCTATGGCTACACCTTC